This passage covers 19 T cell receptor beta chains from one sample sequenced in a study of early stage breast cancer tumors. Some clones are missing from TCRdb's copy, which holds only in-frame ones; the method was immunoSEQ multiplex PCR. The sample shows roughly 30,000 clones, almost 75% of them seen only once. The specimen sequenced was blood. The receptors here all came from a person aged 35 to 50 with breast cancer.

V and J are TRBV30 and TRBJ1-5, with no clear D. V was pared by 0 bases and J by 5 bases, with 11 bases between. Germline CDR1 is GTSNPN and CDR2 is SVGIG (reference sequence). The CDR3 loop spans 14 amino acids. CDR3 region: CAWSVGSLDQPQHF. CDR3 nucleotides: TGTGCCTGGAGTGTGGGCAGTTTGGATCAGCCCCAGCATTTT.

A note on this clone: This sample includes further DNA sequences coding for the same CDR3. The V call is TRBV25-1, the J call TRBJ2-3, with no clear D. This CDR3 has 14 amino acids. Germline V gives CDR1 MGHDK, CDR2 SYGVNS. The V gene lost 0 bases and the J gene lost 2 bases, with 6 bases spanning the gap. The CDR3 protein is CASSEYSLTDTQYF. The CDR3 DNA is TGTGCCAGCAGTGAATATTCGCTCACAGATACGCAGTATTTT.

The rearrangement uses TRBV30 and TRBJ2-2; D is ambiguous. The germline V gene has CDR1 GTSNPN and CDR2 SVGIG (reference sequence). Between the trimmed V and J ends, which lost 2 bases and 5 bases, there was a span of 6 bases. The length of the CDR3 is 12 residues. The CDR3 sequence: CAWSQVTGELFF. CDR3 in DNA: TGTGCCTGGAGTCAGGTTACCGGGGAGCTGTTTTTT.

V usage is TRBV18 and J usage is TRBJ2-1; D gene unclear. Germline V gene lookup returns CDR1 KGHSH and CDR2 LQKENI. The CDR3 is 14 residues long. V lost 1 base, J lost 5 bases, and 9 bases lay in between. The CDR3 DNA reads TGTGCCAGCTCACCACTGAACTGGGACAATGAGCAGTTCTTC. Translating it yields CASSPLNWDNEQFF.

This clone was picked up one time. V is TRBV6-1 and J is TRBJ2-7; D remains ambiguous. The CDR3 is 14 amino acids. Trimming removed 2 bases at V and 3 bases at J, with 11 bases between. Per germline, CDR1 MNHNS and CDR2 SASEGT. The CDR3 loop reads CASSESRSLYEQYF. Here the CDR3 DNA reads TGTGCCAGCAGTGAAAGCCGTTCTCTCTACGAGCAGTACTTC.

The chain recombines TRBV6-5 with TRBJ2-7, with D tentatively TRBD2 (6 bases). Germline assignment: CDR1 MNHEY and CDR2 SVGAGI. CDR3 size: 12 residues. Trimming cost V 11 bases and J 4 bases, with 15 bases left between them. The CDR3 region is CASAGIVYEQYF. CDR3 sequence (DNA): TGTGCCTCCGCGGGAATCGTGTACGAGCAGTACTTC.

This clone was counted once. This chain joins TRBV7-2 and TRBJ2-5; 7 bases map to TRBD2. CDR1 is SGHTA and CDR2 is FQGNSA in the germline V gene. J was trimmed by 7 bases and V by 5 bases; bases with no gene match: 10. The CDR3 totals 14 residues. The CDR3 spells CASSPELALGTQYF. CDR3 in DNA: TGTGCCAGCAGCCCCGAACTAGCGTTAGGGACCCAGTACTTC.

CDR3 protein: CAWGLDPGELFF. The CDR3 nucleotides are TGTGCCTGGGGACTAGATCCCGGGGAGCTGTTTTTT. The genes are TRBV30 and TRBJ2-2, with TRBD2 matching over 7 bases. CDR1 GTSNPN and CDR2 SVGIG come from the germline V gene (reference sequence). J was trimmed by 6 bases and V by 5 bases; bases with no gene match: 3. This CDR3 has 12 residues.

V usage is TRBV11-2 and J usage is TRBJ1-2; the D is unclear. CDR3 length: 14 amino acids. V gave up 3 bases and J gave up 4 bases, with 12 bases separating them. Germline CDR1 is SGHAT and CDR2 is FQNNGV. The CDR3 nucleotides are TGTGCCAGCAGCTTTTTGACAACCGGCTATGGCTACACCTTC. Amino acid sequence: CASSFLTTGYGYTF.

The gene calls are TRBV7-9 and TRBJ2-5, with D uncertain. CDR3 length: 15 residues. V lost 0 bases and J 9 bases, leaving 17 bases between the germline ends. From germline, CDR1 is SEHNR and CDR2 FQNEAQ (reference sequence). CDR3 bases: TGTGCCAGCAGCTTAGCTAGGGCGGACCCCGCGGCCCAGTACTTC. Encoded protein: CASSLARADPAAQYF. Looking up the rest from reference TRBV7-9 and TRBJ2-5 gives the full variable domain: DTGVSQNPRHKITKRGQNVTFRCDPISEHNRLYWYRQTLGQGPEFLTYFQNEAQLEKSRLLSDRFSAERPKGSFSTLEIQRTEQGDSAMYLCASSLARADPAAQYFGPGTRLLVL.

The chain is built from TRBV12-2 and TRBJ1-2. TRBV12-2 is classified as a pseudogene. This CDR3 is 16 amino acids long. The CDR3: CASRFRVRAAKGGYTF. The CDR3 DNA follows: TGTGCAAGTCGCTTCCGTGTGAGGGCGGCGAAGGGCGGCTACACCTTC.

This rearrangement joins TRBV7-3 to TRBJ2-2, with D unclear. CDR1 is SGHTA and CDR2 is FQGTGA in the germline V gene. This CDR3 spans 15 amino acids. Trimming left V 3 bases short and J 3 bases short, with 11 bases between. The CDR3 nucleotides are TGTGCCAGCAGCTTCCAGGCCGGATACACCGGGGAGCTGTTTTTT. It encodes CASSFQAGYTGELFF.

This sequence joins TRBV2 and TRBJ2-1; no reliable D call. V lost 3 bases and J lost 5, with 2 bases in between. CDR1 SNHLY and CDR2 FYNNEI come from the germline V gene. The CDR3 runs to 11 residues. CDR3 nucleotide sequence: TGTGCCAGCAGTGACCACAATGAGCAGTTCTTC. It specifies CASSDHNEQFF.

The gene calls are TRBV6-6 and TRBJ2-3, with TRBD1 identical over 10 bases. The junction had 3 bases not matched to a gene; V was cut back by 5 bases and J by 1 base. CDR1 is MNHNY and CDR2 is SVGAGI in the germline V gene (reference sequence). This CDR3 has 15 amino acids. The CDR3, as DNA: TGTGCCAGCAGTGGACAGGGGGTTGGCACAGATACGCAGTATTTT. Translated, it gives CASSGQGVGTDTQYF.

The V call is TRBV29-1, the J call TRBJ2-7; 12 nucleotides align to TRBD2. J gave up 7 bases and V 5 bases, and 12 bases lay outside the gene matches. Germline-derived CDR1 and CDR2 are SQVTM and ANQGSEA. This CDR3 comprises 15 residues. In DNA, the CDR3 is TGCAGCGTTCATACAGTGACTAGCGGGAGCGGTGAGCAGTACTTC. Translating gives CSVHTVTSGSGEQYF.

The CDR3 nucleotides are TGTGCCAGCAGCATTATGAACACTGAAGCTTTCTTT. Its translation: CASSIMNTEAFF. This chain connects TRBV5-6 to TRBJ1-1; D remains ambiguous. The CDR3 extends over 12 amino acids. Germline loops: CDR1 SGHDT, CDR2 YYEEEE. Trimming took 4 bases from V and 0 from J, leaving 4 bases between them.

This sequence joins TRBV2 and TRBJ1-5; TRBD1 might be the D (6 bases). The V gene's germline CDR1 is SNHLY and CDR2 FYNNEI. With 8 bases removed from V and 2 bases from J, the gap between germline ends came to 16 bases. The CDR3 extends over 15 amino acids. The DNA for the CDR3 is TGTGCCAGCGTGGGAAAGGCAGGGGGCAATCAGCCCCAGCATTTT. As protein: CASVGKAGGNQPQHF.

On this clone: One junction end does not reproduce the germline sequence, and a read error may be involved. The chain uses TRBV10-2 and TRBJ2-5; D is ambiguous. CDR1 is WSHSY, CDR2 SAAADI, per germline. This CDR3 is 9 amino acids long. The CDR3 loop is CASGETQYF. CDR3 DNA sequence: TGCGCCAGCGGTGAGACCCAGTACTTC.

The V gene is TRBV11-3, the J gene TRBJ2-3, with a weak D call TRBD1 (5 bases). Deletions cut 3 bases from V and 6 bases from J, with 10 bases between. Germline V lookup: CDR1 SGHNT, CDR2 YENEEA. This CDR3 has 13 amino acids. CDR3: CASSLGRRDTQYF. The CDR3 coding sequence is TGTGCCAGCAGCTTGGGGCGCCGGGATACGCAGTATTTT.